One and the same sample provided the 16 T cell receptor beta chains below, sequenced in a study of low-dose radiotherapy and immunotherapy resistance in tumors. With TRAV- and TRBV-specific primers, first-strand cDNA was made, covering the alpha and beta chains. Using a constant-region primer together with a V-primer adapter, TCRs were subjected to 20 PCR cycles of amplification. TCRdb fed the reads into MiXCR, producing one record per CDR3 protein. Of around 80,000 distinct CDR3 sequences detected, around 17% appear once; the ten largest clones hold over 1.2%. The sample's time point: after trial treatment. Described treatment: LDRT plus nivolumab, ipilimumab, low-dose cyclophosphamide and aspirin (RACIN trial). This sample comprised PBMCs, obtained after low-dose radiotherapy plus immunotherapy. The receptors were sampled from a male donor with prostate cancer.

This clonotype showed up many times. The chain employs TRBV6-2 or TRBV6-3 and TRBJ2-1; D remains unclear. The CDR3 extends over 11 amino acids. Germline V gene data show CDR1 as MNHEY and CDR2 as SVGEGT. With 8 bases removed from V and 14 bases from J, the gap between germline ends came to 16 bases. The CDR3 reads CASGRSYTEFF. The CDR3, as DNA: TGTGCCAGCGGAAGGAGCTACACCGAGTTCTTC.

Ten or more counts support this clonotype. The chain joins TRBV28 to TRBJ2-1; the D is unclear. Germline-derived CDR1 and CDR2 are MDHEN and SYDVKM. V lost 4 bases and J 10 bases, leaving 11 bases between the germline ends. The CDR3 loop spans 12 amino acids. The DNA for the CDR3 is TGTGCCAGCAGTTCCACCCCCGCGGAGCAGTTCTTC. Its protein product is CASSSTPAEQFF.

In its sample, this clonotype was seen many times. This chain connects TRBV19 to TRBJ2-2; the D is unclear. Germline V gives CDR1 LNHDA, CDR2 SQIVND (reference sequence). Trimming pared 7 bases from V and 0 bases from J, leaving 12 bases between. The CDR3 has 15 amino acids. The DNA for the CDR3 is TGTGCCAGTACGAAAGAAAGCGCGAACACCGGGGAGCTGTTTTTT. It specifies CASTKESANTGELFF. The full variable domain, completed using reference TRBV19 and TRBJ2-2, is DGGITQSPKYLFRKEGQNVTLSCEQNLNHDAMYWYRQDPGQGLRLIYYSQIVNDFQKGDIAEGYSVSREKKESFPLTVTSAQKNPTAFYLCASTKESANTGELFFGEGSRLTVL.

This clonotype has at least ten counts. As DNA, the CDR3 is TGCAGCGTTGAAGATTCGGGGGGAAGAACCGGGGAGCTGTTTTTT. It translates to CSVEDSGGRTGELFF. The gene calls are TRBV29-1 and TRBJ2-2, with 7 bases lining up with TRBD2. The CDR3 runs to 15 residues. Germline V CDR1 and CDR2: SQVTM, ANQGSEA. Trimming cost V 0 bases and J 5 bases; bases outside gene matches: 6.

There are many counts of this clonotype. J is TRBJ2-1 and V is TRBV11-2, with 8 nucleotides matching TRBD2. CDR3 size: 17 residues. Germline V gene lookup returns CDR1 SGHAT and CDR2 FQNNGV. The V segment lost 4 bases and the J segment 1 base; nucleotides outside the gene matches: 9. CDR3 coding DNA: TGTGCCAGCAGCTCTCGGCGGGGGGAAAGGTCCTACAATGAGCAGTTCTTC. It is translated as CASSSRRGERSYNEQFF.

This clonotype showed up many times. V usage is TRBV28 and J usage is TRBJ2-7; 12 positions match TRBD2. The J segment lost 0 bases and the V segment lost 3 bases, leaving 21 bases of the junction unmatched. This CDR3 is 22 amino acids long. Germline loops: CDR1 MDHEN, CDR2 SYDVKM. This CDR3 reads CASSFPARGQTSGSWASYEQYF. As DNA, the CDR3 is TGTGCCAGCAGTTTCCCTGCCAGGGGGCAGACTAGCGGGAGTTGGGCCTCCTACGAGCAGTACTTC. Full variable domain (missing parts from reference TRBV28 and TRBJ2-7): DVKVTQSSRYLVKRTGEKVFLECVQDMDHENMFWYRQDPGLGLRLIYFSYDVKMKEKGDIPEGYSVSREKKERFSLILESASTNQTSMYLCASSFPARGQTSGSWASYEQYFGPGTRLTVT.

This clonotype turned up a few times. CDR3 nucleotides: TGCGCCAGCAGCCGCGGCGGGGGCCCCCAGGAAGCTTTCTTT. Encoded protein: CASSRGGGPQEAFF. This chain joins TRBV5-1 and TRBJ1-1, with D tentatively TRBD1 (6 bases). The CDR3 contains 14 residues. V was shortened by 4 bases and J by 8 bases, with 18 bases between the two germline ends. The germline V gene encodes CDR1 SGHRS and CDR2 YFSETQ.

This clonotype appeared many times. V is TRBV28 and J is TRBJ2-1; TRBD2 aligns across 9 bases. Germline V gene lookup returns CDR1 MDHEN and CDR2 SYDVKM. This CDR3 region has 16 residues. With V trimmed by 4 bases and J by 6 bases, 10 bases remained unmatched. The CDR3, as DNA: TGTGCCAGCAGTTATAAAGCGGGAGGCGTCTCCAATGAGCAGTTCTTC. It translates to CASSYKAGGVSNEQFF.

Ten or more counts support this clonotype. For the CDR3, the DNA is TGCGCCAGCAGCCAATCTAGCGACCTAGCCAAAAACATTCAGTACTTC. Translated, it gives CASSQSSDLAKNIQYF. The chain links TRBV4-3 to TRBJ2-4; tentative D call: TRBD2 (6 bases). V lost 2 bases and J 0 bases, leaving 11 bases between the germline ends. Germline CDR1 LGHNA, CDR2 YSLEER. The CDR3 consists of 16 residues.

This clonotype was observed at least ten times. The chain links TRBV5-1 to TRBJ2-2; no clear D gene. With 0 bases removed from V and 0 bases from J, the gap between germline ends came to 9 bases. CDR1 is SGHRS, CDR2 YFSETQ, per germline. This CDR3 is built from 16 residues. CDR3: CASSLVATSNTGELFF. In DNA form, the CDR3 reads TGCGCCAGCAGCTTGGTCGCTACCTCGAACACCGGGGAGCTGTTTTTT.

This clonotype was observed at least ten times. V is TRBV7-6 and J is TRBJ2-5; 10 nucleotides agree with TRBD1. Germline CDR1 is SGHVS and CDR2 is FNYEAQ. The CDR3 spans 15 residues. Unmatched junction bases numbered 6, after V lost 4 bases and J lost 4 bases. This CDR3 is CASSSTGQGLETQYF. Written as DNA, the CDR3 is TGTGCCAGCAGCTCTACGGGACAGGGGCTAGAGACCCAGTACTTC.

As concerns this clonotype: With a far larger clone one base away, a read error is the likely cause. The DNA for the CDR3 is TGTGCCAGCAGTTACCGGGCCGCGGGAGGGCTTCTTCGCAATGAGCAGTACTTC. Translation: CASSYRAAGGLLRNEQYF. The chain is built from TRBV6-2 or TRBV6-3 and TRBJ2-5; TRBD2 aligns across 9 bases. This CDR3 spans 18 amino acids. The V gene's germline CDR1 is MNHEY and CDR2 SVGEGT. With V trimmed by 2 bases and J by 11 bases, 21 bases remained unmatched.

This clonotype was seen at least ten times. The chain couples TRBV28 to TRBJ2-7, with 10 nucleotides matching TRBD2. Germline assignment: CDR1 MDHEN and CDR2 SYDVKM. V shed 2 bases and J 4 bases; nucleotides not matched to a gene: 14. The CDR3 totals 18 residues. The CDR3 sequence: CASSLSQGLGTSEYEQYF. CDR3 DNA: TGTGCCAGCAGTTTAAGTCAGGGCCTGGGGACTAGCGAATACGAGCAGTACTTC.

This clonotype appeared many times. The rearrangement uses TRBV7-6 and TRBJ2-1; D not certain. In germline, CDR1 is SGHVS, CDR2 FNYEAQ. CDR3 length equals 12 residues. The V end was cut by 1 base, the J end by 9 bases, with 7 bases between. The CDR3 region has the DNA TGTGCCAGCAGCTTAGTGTTAGGTGAGCAGTTCTTC. Translation gives CASSLVLGEQFF.

Many counts were recorded for this clonotype. The CDR3 DNA reads as TGTGCCAGCAGTTTAAATAAGATGAACACTGAAGCTTTCTTT. Its protein is CASSLNKMNTEAFF. The V gene is TRBV12-3 or TRBV12-4, the J gene TRBJ1-1; D gene ambiguous. CDR3 length: 14 residues. Trimming took 2 bases from V and 0 from J, leaving 7 bases between them.

Concerning this clonotype itself: This likely reflects a read error, since a far larger clone is one base away. J is TRBJ2-5 and V is TRBV5-4, with 10 positions matching TRBD2. With 4 bases clipped from V and 11 bases from J, the junction kept 17 bases outside the gene matches. The CDR3 totals 16 residues. CDR1 SGHNT and CDR2 YYREEE come from the germline V gene (reference sequence). The CDR3 sequence is CASSPQALAGVGEQYF. The DNA for the CDR3 is TGTGCCAGCAGCCCCCAGGCTCTAGCGGGAGTTGGGGAGCAGTACTTC.